This T cell receptor beta chain was obtained from a study of blood T cell repertoires in COVID-19 (dated by TCRdb to the early 2020s). Regarding the research as a whole: Samples from collaborators originated in the United States, Italy and Spain and spanned both the acute and convalescent phases of COVID-19. A de-identified subject ID, COVID-19 status, age in years and sex were almost always included in the sample metadata. Deeply sampled blood TCRbeta repertoires from subjects exposed to, actively infected with, or recovered from COVID-19 were included in the dataset. The material from the prospective study consisted of cDNA or gDNA derived from T cells, B-cell-depleted T cells, or PBMCs. Samples came from the ongoing ImmuneRACE study (first 160 participants) plus 1,254 subjects from 6 global collaborators. A freely available public database, intended as a resource for researchers studying the immune response to SARS-CoV-2, is where the repertoires were released. HLA class I and class II types, where available, came from metadata supplied by the sample provider rather than from assay-based typing.

The CDR3 runs 11 residues from the cysteine to the phenylalanine. CDR3 DNA only is kept here, 33 bases in frame from base 1. The junction shows trimming of 0 bases on V and 6 bases on J, plus 3 bases between the germline ends. From the germline V gene, CDR1 is MDHEN and CDR2 is SYDVKM. Notes on this clone: The antigen it recognizes is unknown. Base quality data are lacking; no much larger clone is found one base away.

TCRbeta CDR3 regions were amplified from genomic DNA by means of the immunoSEQ Assay, a bias-controlled multiplex PCR. As for how the authors treated the data: The number of nucleated cells in each sample was estimated from the amplification of reference gene primers within the assay. To quantify the absolute abundance of each unique TCRbeta CDR3 rearrangement, sequence reads were collapsed and filtered. Productive Simpson clonality was computed per sample as the square root of Simpson's diversity index over productive rearrangements. TCRdb re-hosts the immuneACCESS table, in-frame sequences only. Its copies lack some clones; in the studies checked, an unresolved V gene accounts for under half of them, and the cause for the rest is not known. Clonal size and the V and J genes are those of that table, whereas D and trimming came from the DNA. The sample table holds about 250,000 clones, of which 84% were seen once. The leading ten clones occupy around 16% of the sample.

One collaborating source in Seattle enrolled patients during active infection and followed them longitudinally through the course of disease. Each collaborating institution followed its own protocols to collect whole blood in K2EDTA tubes. Collaborator samples were shipped for TCRbeta analysis as frozen whole blood, isolated PBMCs, or DNA extracted from either sample type. The research as a whole found: Clinical and demographic metadata were provided uncurated, with the amount varying by source and participant.

The rearrangement joined TRBV28 to TRBJ2-7; the D gene assignment is ambiguous. This receptor was identified in a person between 70 and 80 years old with COVID-19, enrolled during active disease. Material: peripheral blood. The CDR3 protein is CASSLWSEQYF. The sequenced DNA is TGTGCCAGCAGTTTATGGAGCGAGCAGTACTTC.